Presented here are 27 T cell receptor beta chains from one specimen sequenced in a study of blood T cell repertoires in COVID-19. The repertoire was sequenced with immunoSEQ multiplex PCR; TCRdb's copy has only in-frame clones and lacks some. The table shows fewer than 250,000 clones, with roughly 84% occurring only once. What was sequenced was peripheral blood. The receptors stem from a human donor in a cohort sampled during active COVID-19.

The CDR3 sequence: CSALAETQYF. The CDR3 region has the DNA TGCAGCGCATTAGCAGAGACCCAGTACTTC. The chain carries TRBV29-1 and TRBJ2-5; D gene uncertain. CDR1 and CDR2 (germline): SQVTM, ANQGSEA. This CDR3 comprises 10 residues. V lost 7 bases and J lost 4, with 7 bases in between.

This sequence joins TRBV27 and TRBJ1-1; the D is unclear. V lost 8 bases and J lost 6, with 13 bases in between. CDR3 length: 12 residues. Germline CDR1 MNHEY, CDR2 SMNVEV (reference sequence). The CDR3 nucleotides are TGTGCCAGCCGCGGGTTGACTTCTGAAGCTTTCTTT. Its translation is CASRGLTSEAFF.

This clone came up a few times. The V gene is TRBV7-2, the J gene TRBJ1-5, with TRBD1 matching over 8 bases. Germline V gene lookup returns CDR1 SGHTA and CDR2 FQGNSA. The CDR3 contains 15 residues. J was trimmed by 5 bases and V by 5 bases; bases with no gene match: 8. DNA of the CDR3: TGTGCCAGCAGCCGGCGGACAGGGAGAGATCAGCCCCAGCATTTT. As protein: CASSRRTGRDQPQHF. The full variable domain, rest sourced from reference TRBV7-2 and TRBJ1-5, is GAGVSQSPSNKVTEKGKDVELRCDPISGHTALYWYRQSLGQGLEFLIYFQGNSAPDKSGLPSDRFSAERTGGSVSTLTIQRTQQEDSAVYLCASSRRTGRDQPQHFGDGTRLSIL.

This chain links TRBV6-5 with TRBJ2-2; D is unresolved. Germline lookup yields CDR1 MNHEY and CDR2 SVGAGI. V lost 0 bases, J lost 5 bases, and 7 bases lay in between. This CDR3 has 14 amino acids. The CDR3 is CASSYSQATGELFF. Written as DNA, the CDR3 is TGTGCCAGCAGTTACTCTCAGGCAACCGGGGAGCTGTTTTTT.

This sequence joins TRBV4-2 and TRBJ2-1; 9 positions agree with TRBD2. Germline CDR1 is LGHNA and CDR2 is YNFKEQ. The junction had 11 bases not matched to a gene; V was cut back by 0 bases and J by 11 bases. The CDR3 consists of 16 residues. In DNA, the CDR3 is TGTGCCAGCAGCCAAGATTCTAGCGGGGTAAGGGGGCAGCAGTTCTTC. Amino acid sequence: CASSQDSSGVRGQQFF.

This clone is a singleton in its sample. This chain uses TRBV7-2 with TRBJ2-7, with 8 bases aligning to TRBD2. CDR3 length: 13 residues. The V segment lost 5 bases and the J segment 4 bases; nucleotides outside the gene matches: 4. Germline CDR1 reads SGHTA; CDR2 reads FQGNSA. CDR3 protein: CASSVSSGYEQYF. In nucleotides, the CDR3 is TGTGCCAGCAGCGTATCTAGCGGGTACGAGCAGTACTTC.

This clone was seen once. V is TRBV7-8 and J is TRBJ2-3; the match to TRBD2 covers 8 bases. In germline, CDR1 is SGHVS, CDR2 FQNEAQ. The CDR3 length is 19 residues. Unmatched junction bases numbered 16, after V lost 5 bases and J lost 0 bases. The CDR3 DNA is TGTGCCAGCAGCCTGCCCATGGGCGGGGGGTTCGGGAGCACAGATACGCAGTATTTT. This gives the protein CASSLPMGGGFGSTDTQYF.

The CDR3 protein is CSAGGGTGYEQYF. The DNA of the CDR3 is TGCAGCGCTGGTGGAGGGACTGGCTACGAGCAGTACTTC. The V call is TRBV29-1, the J call TRBJ2-7; maybe TRBD2 (6 bases). V was shortened by 7 bases and J by 3 bases, with 16 bases between the two germline ends. CDR3 length: 13 amino acids. The germline CDR1 and CDR2 sequences are SQVTM and ANQGSEA.

This clone has more than one count but fewer than ten. The chain is built from TRBV5-6 and TRBJ1-2; TRBD1 matches 8 bases. J lost 4 bases, V lost 2 bases, and 7 bases had no gene match. The CDR3 loop spans 15 amino acids. From germline, CDR1 is SGHDT and CDR2 YYEEEE. The CDR3 DNA sequence: TGTGCCAGCAGCTTATGGACAGGGTTGATCTATGGCTACACCTTC. This codes for CASSLWTGLIYGYTF.

CDR3 nucleotides: TGTGCCTGGAGTCCAGGGTCGGGGGGCTCTCAAGAGACCCAGTACTTC. Amino acids: CAWSPGSGGSQETQYF. V and J are TRBV30 and TRBJ2-5; perhaps TRBD2 as D (7 bases). V lost 2 bases, J lost 2 bases, and 18 bases lay in between. CDR1 is GTSNPN and CDR2 is SVGIG in the germline V gene (reference sequence). This CDR3 has 16 residues.

The V call is TRBV14, the J call TRBJ1-2, with D perhaps matching TRBD1 (5 bases). CDR1 and CDR2 from the germline V gene are SGHDN and FVKESK. V was pared by 4 bases and J by 8 bases, with 11 bases between. CDR3 size: 12 residues. CDR3 loop: CASSPFQGGYTF. Written as DNA, the CDR3 is TGTGCCAGCAGCCCCTTTCAGGGCGGCTACACCTTC.

The chain links TRBV11-1 to TRBJ2-2; weak D call: TRBD2 (6 bases). CDR1 is SGHAT, CDR2 FQDESV, per germline (reference sequence). The V end was cut by 1 base, the J end by 8 bases, with 11 bases between. This CDR3 has 14 amino acids. CDR3 DNA sequence: TGTGCCAGCAGCTTAGGGTCTAGCGTGGGGGAGCTGTTTTTT. Its translation: CASSLGSSVGELFF.

This clone occurred a few times. A junction end diverges from the germline sequence, so it may reflect a read error. The chain employs TRBV7-7 and TRBJ2-2; D is ambiguous. This CDR3 has 16 residues. Germline lookup yields CDR1 SSHAT and CDR2 FNYEAQ (reference sequence). This chain's CDR3 is CASSFSSGANTGELFF. The CDR3 DNA sequence: TGTGCTAGCAGCTTTTCTTCTGGAGCGAACACCGGGGAGCTGTTTTTT. The full variable domain, in which reference TRBV7-7 and TRBJ2-2 provide the parts outside the CDR3, is GAGVSQSPRYKVTKRGQDVTLRCDPISSHATLYWYQQALGQGPEFLTYFNYEAQPDKSGLPSDRFSAERPEGSISTLTIQRTEQRDSAMYRCASSFSSGANTGELFFGEGSRLTVL.

The V and J genes are TRBV27 and TRBJ2-5; the D gene is possibly TRBD2 (6 bases). The CDR3 covers 13 residues. In germline, CDR1 is MNHEY, CDR2 SMNVEV (reference sequence). V was clipped by 9 bases and J by 5 bases, with 16 bases between them. The CDR3, as DNA: TGTGCCAGTAGCGGCGCTGCGTGGGAGACCCAGTACTTC. Translated, it gives CASSGAAWETQYF.

The chain has TRBV19 and TRBJ2-3; 9 bases align to TRBD1. Germline loops: CDR1 LNHDA, CDR2 SQIVND (reference sequence). The CDR3 is 16 residues long. Trimming at V came to 5 bases and at J to 2 bases, leaving 8 bases not matched to a gene. CDR3 region: CASSATGTGITDTQYF. DNA of the CDR3: TGTGCCAGTAGTGCCACCGGGACAGGGATCACAGATACGCAGTATTTT.

The genes are TRBV10-3 and TRBJ2-1; 9 bases match TRBD2. CDR1 is ENHRY, CDR2 SYGVKD, per germline. The CDR3 extends over 13 amino acids. J gave up 5 bases and V 8 bases, and 4 bases lay outside the gene matches. The CDR3 nucleotides read TGTGCCATCTTTAGCGGGGGTAACAATGAGCAGTTCTTC. This translates into CAIFSGGNNEQFF.

The chain combines TRBV19 with TRBJ2-1, with 8 bases aligning to TRBD2. V was pared by 3 bases and J by 10 bases, with 8 bases of the junction left unmatched. CDR1 is LNHDA and CDR2 is SQIVND in the germline V gene (reference sequence). CDR3 length equals 14 residues. CDR3 sequence: CASSIWREEGEQFF. In DNA, the CDR3 is TGTGCCAGTAGTATCTGGCGGGAGGAAGGGGAGCAGTTCTTC. The entire variable domain, with the rest obtained from reference TRBV19 and TRBJ2-1, is as follows: DGGITQSPKYLFRKEGQNVTLSCEQNLNHDAMYWYRQDPGQGLRLIYYSQIVNDFQKGDIAEGYSVSREKKESFPLTVTSAQKNPTAFYLCASSIWREEGEQFFGPGTRLTVL.

V gene TRBV29-1 combines with J gene TRBJ2-3; TRBD2 might be the D (5 bases). Germline CDR1 is SQVTM and CDR2 is ANQGSEA. V lost 3 bases, J lost 8 bases, and 9 bases lay in between. This CDR3 has 11 residues. CDR3 residues: CSVERSVTQYF. The CDR3 DNA is TGCAGCGTTGAGCGTAGCGTTACGCAGTATTTT.

The chain couples TRBV3-1 (or the pseudogene TRBV3-2) to TRBJ2-4; the D gene is possibly TRBD2 (5 bases). V lost 2 bases to trimming and J lost 2 bases, with 16 bases between them. This CDR3 region has 17 residues. The germline CDR1 and CDR2 sequences are LGHDT and YNNKEL (reference sequence). The CDR3 reads CASSQRSSSLSKNIQYF. The CDR3 bases are TGTGCCAGCAGCCAAAGGAGCTCTAGCCTTTCCAAAAACATTCAGTACTTC.

This clone is judged medium-sized. The rearrangement joins TRBV28 to TRBJ2-5; 15 positions agree with TRBD2. The CDR3 is 19 amino acids. The V and J ends lost 3 bases and 4 bases, in that order; junction bases with no gene match: 12. Germline V gene lookup returns CDR1 MDHEN and CDR2 SYDVKM. CDR3 in DNA: TGTGCCAGCAGTTTTCCACCCTCCGGACTAGCGGGAGGGAGAGAGACCCAGTACTTC. This translates into CASSFPPSGLAGGRETQYF.

The rearrangement joins TRBV5-1 to TRBJ2-7; 9 bases are a match to TRBD1. V lost 4 bases, J lost 5 bases, and 7 bases stayed unmatched. The CDR3 length is 14 residues. Germline CDR1 SGHRS, CDR2 YFSETQ. The CDR3 nucleotides are TGCGCCAGCAGCGCACAGACAGGGGGACACGAGCAGTACGTC. As protein: CASSAQTGGHEQYV.

V gene TRBV27 combines with J gene TRBJ2-5; a possible D gene is TRBD2 (5 bases). The CDR3 is 16 amino acids. V shed 4 bases and J shed 5 bases, with 20 bases lying between them. Germline V gene sequence: CDR1 MNHEY, CDR2 SMNVEV (reference sequence). In DNA, the CDR3 is TGTGCCAGCAGTTCCCCGAGTGGGTCCTCGGGGGAGACCCAGTACTTC. This gives the protein CASSSPSGSSGETQYF.

Concerning this clone itself: Mismatch with germline at one junction end may stem from a read error. The genes are TRBV20-1 and TRBJ2-1, with D uncertain. This CDR3 is 11 amino acids long. The germline CDR1 and CDR2 sequences are DFQATT and SNEGSKA (reference sequence). The CDR3 DNA reads as TGCAGTGCTCGAGAACTCAATGAGCAGTTCTTC. Amino acid sequence: CSARELNEQFF.

The chain links TRBV27 to TRBJ1-1; TRBD1 aligns across 8 bases. The CDR3 has 15 amino acids. Per the germline V gene, CDR1 is MNHEY and CDR2 is SMNVEV (reference sequence). Trimming removed 5 bases from V and 1 base from J; junction bases left unmatched: 6. The DNA of the CDR3 is TGTGCCAGCAGTGCAGCCGGGACAGGGAACACTGAAGCTTTCTTT. It is translated as CASSAAGTGNTEAFF.

The genes are TRBV7-2 and TRBJ1-3, with D uncertain. From germline, CDR1 is SGHTA and CDR2 FQGNSA. This CDR3 has 13 residues. V was shortened by 1 base and J by 9 bases, with 10 bases between the two germline ends. The CDR3 here is CASSLVEAGTIYF. The CDR3 region has the DNA TGTGCCAGCAGCTTAGTTGAGGCCGGCACCATATATTTT.

There are many counts of this clone. The chain links TRBV28 to TRBJ1-2; no clear D gene. Germline CDR1 MDHEN, CDR2 SYDVKM. CDR3 length: 12 amino acids. The CDR3 is CQECPANYGYTF. DNA of the CDR3: TGTCAGGAATGTCCCGCTAACTATGGCTACACCTTC.

The chain uses TRBV6-5 and TRBJ2-5, with 7 bases that match TRBD2. The CDR3 loop spans 16 amino acids. CDR1 is MNHEY, CDR2 SVGAGI, per germline. The J segment lost 4 bases and the V segment lost 4 bases, leaving 12 bases of the junction unmatched. CDR3 nucleotides: TGTGCCAGCAGTTTAGATCGACTAGCCACCGGAGAGACCCAGTACTTC. Its protein product is CASSLDRLATGETQYF.